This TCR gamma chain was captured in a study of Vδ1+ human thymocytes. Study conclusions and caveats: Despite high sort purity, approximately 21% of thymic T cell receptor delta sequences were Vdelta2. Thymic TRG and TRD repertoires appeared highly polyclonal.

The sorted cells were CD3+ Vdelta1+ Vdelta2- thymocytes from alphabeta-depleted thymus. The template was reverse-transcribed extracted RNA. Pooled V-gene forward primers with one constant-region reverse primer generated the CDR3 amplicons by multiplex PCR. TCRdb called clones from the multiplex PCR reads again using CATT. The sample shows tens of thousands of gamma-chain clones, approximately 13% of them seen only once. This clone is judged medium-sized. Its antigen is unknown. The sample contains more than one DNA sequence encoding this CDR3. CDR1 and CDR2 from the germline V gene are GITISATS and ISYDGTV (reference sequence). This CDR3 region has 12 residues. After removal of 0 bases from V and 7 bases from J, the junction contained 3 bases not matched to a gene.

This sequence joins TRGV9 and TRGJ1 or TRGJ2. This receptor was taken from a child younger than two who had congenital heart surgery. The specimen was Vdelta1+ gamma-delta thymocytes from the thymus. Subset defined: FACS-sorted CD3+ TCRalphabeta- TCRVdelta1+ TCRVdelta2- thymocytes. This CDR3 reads CALWEVGYKKLF. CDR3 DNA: TGTGCCTTGTGGGAGGTGGGGTATAAGAAACTCTTT.